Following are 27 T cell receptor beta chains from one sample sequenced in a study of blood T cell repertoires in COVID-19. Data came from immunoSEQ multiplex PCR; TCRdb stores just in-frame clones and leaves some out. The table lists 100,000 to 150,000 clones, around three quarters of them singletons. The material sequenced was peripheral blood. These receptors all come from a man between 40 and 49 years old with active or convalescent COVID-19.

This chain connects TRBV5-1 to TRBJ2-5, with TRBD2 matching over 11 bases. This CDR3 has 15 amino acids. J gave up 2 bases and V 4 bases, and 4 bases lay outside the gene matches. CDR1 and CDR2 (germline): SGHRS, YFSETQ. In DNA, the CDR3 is TGCGCCAGCAGCCTACTAGCGGGAGAGCAAGAGACCCAGTACTTC. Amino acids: CASSLLAGEQETQYF.

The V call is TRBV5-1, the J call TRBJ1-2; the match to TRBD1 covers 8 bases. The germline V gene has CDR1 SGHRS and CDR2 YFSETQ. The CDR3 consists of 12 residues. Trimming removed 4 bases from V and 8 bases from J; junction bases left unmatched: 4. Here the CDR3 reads CASSPGQEGYTF. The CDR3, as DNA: TGCGCCAGCAGCCCGGGACAGGAGGGCTACACCTTC. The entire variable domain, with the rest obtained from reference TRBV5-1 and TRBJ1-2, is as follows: KAGVTQTPRYLIKTRGQQVTLSCSPISGHRSVSWYQQTPGQGLQFLFEYFSETQRNKGNFPGRFSGRQFSNSRSEMNVSTLELGDSALYLCASSPGQEGYTFGSGTRLTVV.

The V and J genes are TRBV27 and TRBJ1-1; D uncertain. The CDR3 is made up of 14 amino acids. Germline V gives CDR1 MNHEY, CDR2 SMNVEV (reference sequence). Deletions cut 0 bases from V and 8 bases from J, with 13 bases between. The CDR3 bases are TGTGCCAGCAGTTTATCGTCGCGAGGAGAAGAAGCTTTCTTT. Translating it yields CASSLSSRGEEAFF.

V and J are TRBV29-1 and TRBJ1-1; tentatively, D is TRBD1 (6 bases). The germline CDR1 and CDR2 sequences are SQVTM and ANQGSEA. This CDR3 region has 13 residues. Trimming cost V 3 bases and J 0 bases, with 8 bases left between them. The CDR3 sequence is CSVDRQVNTEAFF. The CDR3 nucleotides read TGCAGCGTTGATCGACAGGTGAACACTGAAGCTTTCTTT.

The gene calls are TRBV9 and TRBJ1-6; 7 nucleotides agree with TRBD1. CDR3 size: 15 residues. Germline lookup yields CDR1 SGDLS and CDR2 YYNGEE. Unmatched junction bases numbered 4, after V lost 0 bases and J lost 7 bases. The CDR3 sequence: CASSVDGTVNSPLHF. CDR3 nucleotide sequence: TGTGCCAGCAGCGTAGATGGGACAGTGAATTCACCCCTCCACTTT.

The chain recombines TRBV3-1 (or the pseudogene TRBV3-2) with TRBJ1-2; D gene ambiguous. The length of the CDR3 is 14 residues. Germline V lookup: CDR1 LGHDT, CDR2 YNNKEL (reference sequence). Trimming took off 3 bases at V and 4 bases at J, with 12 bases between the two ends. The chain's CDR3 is CASSQGEWSYGYTF. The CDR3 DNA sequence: TGTGCCAGCAGCCAGGGTGAATGGAGCTATGGCTACACCTTC.

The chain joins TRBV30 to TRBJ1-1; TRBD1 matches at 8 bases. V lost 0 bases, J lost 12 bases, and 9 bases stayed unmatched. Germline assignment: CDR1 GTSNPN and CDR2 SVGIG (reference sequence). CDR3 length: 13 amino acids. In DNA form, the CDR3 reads TGTGCCTGGAGTGTAGGAGACAGGGGTAGAACTTTCTTT. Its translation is CAWSVGDRGRTFF.

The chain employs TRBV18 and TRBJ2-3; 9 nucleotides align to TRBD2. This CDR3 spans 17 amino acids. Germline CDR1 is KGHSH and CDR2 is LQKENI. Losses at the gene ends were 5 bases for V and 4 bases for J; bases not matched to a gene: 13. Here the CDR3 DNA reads TGTGCCAGCTCAGTAGAAATTAGCGGGAGCTTCGCAGATACGCAGTATTTT. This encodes CASSVEISGSFADTQYF.

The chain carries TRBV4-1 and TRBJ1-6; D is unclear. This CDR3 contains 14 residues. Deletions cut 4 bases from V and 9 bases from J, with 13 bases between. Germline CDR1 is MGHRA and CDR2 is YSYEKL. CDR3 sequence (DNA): TGCGCCAGCAGCCTGGGAGCTTCCAGTTCACCCCTCCACTTT. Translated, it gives CASSLGASSSPLHF.

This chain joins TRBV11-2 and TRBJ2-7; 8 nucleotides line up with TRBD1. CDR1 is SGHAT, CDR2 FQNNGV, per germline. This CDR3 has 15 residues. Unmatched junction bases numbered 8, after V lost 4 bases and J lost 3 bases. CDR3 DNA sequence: TGTGCCAGCAGCTCCGGACAGGGTGGAGTCTACGAGCAGTACTTC. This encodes CASSSGQGGVYEQYF.

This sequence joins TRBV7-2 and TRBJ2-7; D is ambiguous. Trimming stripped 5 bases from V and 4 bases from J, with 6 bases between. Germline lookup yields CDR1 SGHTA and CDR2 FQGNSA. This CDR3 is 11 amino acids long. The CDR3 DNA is TGTGCCAGCAGCCTCCGGTACGAGCAGTACTTC. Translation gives CASSLRYEQYF.

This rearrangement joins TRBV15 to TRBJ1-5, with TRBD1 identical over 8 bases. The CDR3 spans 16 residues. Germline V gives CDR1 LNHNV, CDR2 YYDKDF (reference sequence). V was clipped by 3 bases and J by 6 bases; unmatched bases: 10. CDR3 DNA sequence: TGTGCCACCAGCAGGCTGGGGGACAGGAGGGGTCAGCCCCAGCATTTT. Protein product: CATSRLGDRRGQPQHF.

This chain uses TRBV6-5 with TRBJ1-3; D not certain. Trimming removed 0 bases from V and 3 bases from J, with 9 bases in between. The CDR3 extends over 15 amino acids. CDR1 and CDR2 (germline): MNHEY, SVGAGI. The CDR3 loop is CASSYSGSGGNTIYF. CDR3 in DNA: TGTGCCAGCAGTTACTCGGGCAGTGGTGGAAACACCATATATTTT.

Written as DNA, the CDR3 is TGTGCCAGCAGCGTCCATCTAGCGGGAGGTGCCGGGGAGCTGTTTTTT. Encoded protein: CASSVHLAGGAGELFF. The chain uses TRBV9 and TRBJ2-2, with 11 bases that match TRBD2. CDR1 is SGDLS and CDR2 is YYNGEE in the germline V gene. Unmatched junction bases numbered 6, after V lost 2 bases and J lost 6 bases. The CDR3 length is 16 residues.

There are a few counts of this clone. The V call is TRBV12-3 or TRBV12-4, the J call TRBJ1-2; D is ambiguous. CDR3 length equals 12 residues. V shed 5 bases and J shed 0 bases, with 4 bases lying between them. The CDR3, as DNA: TGTGCCAGCAGTCCTACTAACTATGGCTACACCTTC. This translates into CASSPTNYGYTF.

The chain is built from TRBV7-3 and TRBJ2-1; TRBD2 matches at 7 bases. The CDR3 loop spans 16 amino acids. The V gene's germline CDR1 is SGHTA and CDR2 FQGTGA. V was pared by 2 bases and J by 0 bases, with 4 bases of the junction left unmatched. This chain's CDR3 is CASSLVSGGSYNEQFF. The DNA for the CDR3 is TGTGCCAGCAGCTTAGTCTCGGGGGGCTCCTACAATGAGCAGTTCTTC.

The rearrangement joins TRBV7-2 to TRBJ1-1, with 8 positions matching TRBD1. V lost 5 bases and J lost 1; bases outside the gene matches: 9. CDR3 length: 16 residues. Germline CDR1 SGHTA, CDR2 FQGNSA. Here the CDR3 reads CASSRRTGPGNTEAFF. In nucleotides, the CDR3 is TGTGCCAGCAGCCGCAGGACAGGGCCCGGGAACACTGAAGCTTTCTTT.

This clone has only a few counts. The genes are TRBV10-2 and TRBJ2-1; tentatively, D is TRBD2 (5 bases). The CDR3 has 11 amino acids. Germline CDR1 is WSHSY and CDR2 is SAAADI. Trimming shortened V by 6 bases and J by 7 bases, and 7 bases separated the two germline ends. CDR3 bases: TGCGCCAGCAGGAGGGAGAATGAGCAGTTCTTC. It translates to CASRRENEQFF.

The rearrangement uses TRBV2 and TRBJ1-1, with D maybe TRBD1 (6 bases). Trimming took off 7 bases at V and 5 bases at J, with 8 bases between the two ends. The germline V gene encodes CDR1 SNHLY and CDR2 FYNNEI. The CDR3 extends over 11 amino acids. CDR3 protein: CASTRGTEAFF. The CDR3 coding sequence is TGTGCCAGCACTAGGGGGACTGAAGCTTTCTTT.

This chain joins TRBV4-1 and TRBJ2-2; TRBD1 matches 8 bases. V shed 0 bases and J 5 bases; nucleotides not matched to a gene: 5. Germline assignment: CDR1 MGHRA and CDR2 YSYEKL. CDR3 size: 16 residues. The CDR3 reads CASSQEGTGVTGELFF. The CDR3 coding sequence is TGCGCCAGCAGCCAAGAGGGGACAGGTGTGACCGGGGAGCTGTTTTTT.

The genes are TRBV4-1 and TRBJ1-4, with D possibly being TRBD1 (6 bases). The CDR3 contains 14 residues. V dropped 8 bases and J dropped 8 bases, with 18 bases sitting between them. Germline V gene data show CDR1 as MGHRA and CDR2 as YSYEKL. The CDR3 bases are TGCGCCAGCTGCTACACAGGGTGGGGCGAAAAACTGTTTTTT. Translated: CASCYTGWGEKLFF.

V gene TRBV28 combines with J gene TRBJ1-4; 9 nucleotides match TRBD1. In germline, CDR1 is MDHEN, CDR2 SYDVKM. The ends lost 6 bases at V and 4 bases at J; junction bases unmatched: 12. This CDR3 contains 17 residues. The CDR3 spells CASRGTGGRELNEKLFF. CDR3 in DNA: TGTGCCAGCAGAGGAACAGGGGGCCGGGAACTTAATGAAAAACTGTTTTTT.

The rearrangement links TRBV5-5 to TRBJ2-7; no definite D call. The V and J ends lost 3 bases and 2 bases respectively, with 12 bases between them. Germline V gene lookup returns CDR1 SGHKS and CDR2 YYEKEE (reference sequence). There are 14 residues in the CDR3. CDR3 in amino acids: CASSSPALPYEQYF. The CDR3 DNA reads TGTGCCAGCAGCTCCCCTGCTCTACCCTACGAGCAGTACTTC. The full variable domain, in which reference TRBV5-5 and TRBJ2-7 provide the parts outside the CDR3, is DAGVTQSPTHLIKTRGQQVTLRCSPISGHKSVSWYQQVLGQGPQFIFQYYEKEERGRGNFPDRFSARQFPNYSSELNVNALLLGDSALYLCASSSPALPYEQYFGPGTRLTVT.

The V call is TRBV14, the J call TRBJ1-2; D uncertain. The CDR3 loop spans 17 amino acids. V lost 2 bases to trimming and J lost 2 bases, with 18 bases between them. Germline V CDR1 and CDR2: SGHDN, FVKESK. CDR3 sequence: CASSQSRLFRRNYGYTF. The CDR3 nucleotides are TGTGCCAGCAGCCAAAGTCGACTTTTCCGGCGGAACTATGGCTACACCTTC. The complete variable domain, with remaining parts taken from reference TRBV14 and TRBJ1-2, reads EAGVTQFPSHSVIEKGQTVTLRCDPISGHDNLYWYRRVMGKEIKFLLHFVKESKQDESGMPNNRFLAERTGGTYSTLKVQPAELEDSGVYFCASSQSRLFRRNYGYTFGSGTRLTVV.

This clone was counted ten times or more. The CDR3 DNA is TGTGCCAGCAGCTATGCGAGGGCATCCTCCTACGAGCAGTACTTC. Its protein is CASSYARASSYEQYF. This rearrangement joins TRBV7-9 to TRBJ2-7; possibly TRBD2 for D (5 bases). Between the trimmed V and J ends, which lost 4 bases and 0 bases, there was a span of 13 bases. The CDR3 has 15 residues. Germline V gene lookup returns CDR1 SEHNR and CDR2 FQNEAQ (reference sequence).

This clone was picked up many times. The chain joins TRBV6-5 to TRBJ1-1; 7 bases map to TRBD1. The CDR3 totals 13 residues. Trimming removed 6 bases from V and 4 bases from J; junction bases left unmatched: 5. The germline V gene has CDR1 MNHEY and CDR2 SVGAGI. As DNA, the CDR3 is TGTGCCAGCAGGGTCAGGGGGATCACTGAAGCTTTCTTT. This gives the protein CASRVRGITEAFF.

The CDR3 DNA reads TGCGCCAGCAGTGAGACCTCCTACTATGGGGCTTTCTTT. It encodes CASSETSYYGAFF. V and J are TRBV10-1 and TRBJ1-1; D gene uncertain. Per the germline V gene, CDR1 is WNHNN and CDR2 is SYGVQD (reference sequence). This CDR3 has 13 amino acids. Trimming stripped 2 bases from V and 11 bases from J, with 15 bases between.